This TCR beta chain was sequenced during a study of blood T cell repertoires in COVID-19. Study context: PBMCs, B-cell-depleted T cells, or T cells were the source of the cDNA or gDNA that made up the material.

This CDR3 has 14 amino acids. Trimming cost V 5 bases and J 3 bases, with 14 bases left between them. Per germline, CDR1 MNHEY and CDR2 SMNVEV (reference sequence). Profiled with immunoSEQ multiplex PCR; TCRdb holds only in-frame clones, not every one. The sample consists of some 700,000 clones, 70% to 90% of them appearing once. Sample: peripheral blood. This sequence joins TRBV27 and TRBJ2-7; D may be TRBD2 (6 bases). This TCR was sampled from a woman aged 18-29 years with acute or convalescent COVID-19. The CDR3 DNA follows: TGTGCCAGCAGTCTTCAGGGAGGAATCTACGAGCAGTACTTC. This encodes CASSLQGGIYEQYF.